Listed below are T cell receptor beta chains from one sample, sequenced in a study of blood T cell repertoires in COVID-19. Only in-frame clones appear in the TCRdb table, and some are missing; sequencing was by immunoSEQ multiplex PCR. The table lists approximately 80,000 clones, approximately 85% of them singletons. Material for sequencing was peripheral blood. The receptors derive from a man between 50 and 59 years old with COVID-19, enrolled during active disease. The CDR3 runs from the conserved cysteine through the conserved F or W. D genes are given only for firm matches. Where a row states a size, it is once, few, many or the class of an expanded clone; other rows omit it.

TRBJ2-7,NA,TRBV28,TRBD1,TGTGCCGGCAGTGTCCCCGGACAGGGGGCGTACGAGCAGTACTTC,CAGSVPGQGAYEQYF
TRBJ1-1,NA,TRBV6-2/TRBV6-3,NA,TGTGCCAGCAGTTTCTTCCCGAGGACTTCGAACACTGAAGCTTTCTTT,CASSFFPRTSNTEAFF
TRBJ2-7,NA,TRBV4-2,TRBD2,TGTGCCAGCAGCCAAGAAGCGGGACCCTCCTACGAGCAGTACTTC,CASSQEAGPSYEQYF
TRBJ1-3,NA,TRBV7-8,NA,TGTGCCAGCAGCTCCACCGGGACTACGTTATCGAACACCATATATTTT,CASSSTGTTLSNTIYF
TRBJ1-4,NA,TRBV28,NA,TGTGCCAGCAGCCTACAGGGTCGGGGTGAAAAACTGTTTTTT,CASSLQGRGEKLFF
TRBJ2-1,NA,TRBV18,NA,TGTGCCAGCTCACCACCGGGCGGGCTTTACAATGAGCAGTTCTTC,CASSPPGGLYNEQFF
TRBJ2-6,NA,TRBV6-4,NA,TGTGCCAGCAGGCGGGATGGGGCCTGGAATGGGGCCAACGTCCTGACTTTC,CASRRDGAWNGANVLTF
TRBJ1-6,NA,TRBV6-5,TRBD1,TGTGCCAGCAGTCCCCCGGACAGGGTTTTGGCCCTCCACTTT,CASSPPDRVLALHF
TRBJ2-7,many,TRBV5-1,NA,TGCGCCAGCAGCTTGGATAGGGGGGGTAGATGGCAGTACTTC,CASSLDRGGRWQYF
TRBJ2-7,NA,TRBV10-3,NA,TGTGCCATCAGTGACGGGAACGAGCAGTACTTC,CAISDGNEQYF